This T cell receptor (beta chain) was retrieved from a study of CD8+CD57+ T cells in acquired aplastic anemia listed by TCRdb under 2018. Regarding the research as a whole: On average, sorted CD4+ and CD8+ cells yielded around 3.5 ug of extracted DNA, with a range of roughly 0.17 to 30 ug. An average of roughly 10 million reads for CD4+ cells and approximately 12 million reads for CD8+ cells was obtained from healthy donor samples.

Broader findings and caveats from the paper: CD8+ Simpson's diversity did not differ significantly between patients and healthy controls (P=0.060). Around 31 CD8+ CDR3 sequences were shared between patients and controls but appeared highly expressed in patients and within their immunodominant clones.

The CDR3 spans 16 residues, from the cysteine through the phenylalanine. The read is trimmed to its CDR3 DNA, 48 bases read in frame from base 1. Reading the germline V gene gives CDR1 SNHLY and CDR2 FYNNEI. Relative to germline, V is missing 6 bases and J is missing 5 bases, with 8 bases of the junction outside any gene match. This clonotype turned up a few times. Its binding antigen is unknown. Within one base of it there is no much larger clone, and no base qualities were kept. TCR repertoires of sorted CD4+ and CD8+ blood T cells from severe aplastic anemia patients and healthy subjects were deep-sequenced in the study. Ficoll-Paque density gradient centrifugation was used to isolate peripheral blood mononuclear cells. Before DNA extraction, CD4+ and CD8+ T cells were sorted by FACS or by magnetic beads. Genomic DNA served as template for TCR beta VDJ combination and CDR3 sequence profiling. TCR repertoire sequencing was run on an Illumina HiSeq 2000. The original pipeline was this. TRBV/TRBJ rearrangement plots, CDR3 size and DJ length profiles, and Simpson's diversity index were used to evaluate the repertoires. Whichever DNA sequence was most abundant in the deep sequencing data was defined as the immunodominant clone. CDR3 amino acid sequences were screened for sharing across subjects and compared with published repertoires and the VDJdb database. The public sequencing data were trimmed at Q25 with fastp and processed into clonotypes with MiXCR by TCRdb, which kept only in-frame beta chains. Duplicate CDR3 protein sequences are folded into a single record with the most common DNA and genes. Here the V and J calls rest on TCRdb's processing, not on the authors' analysis. Here the sample has about 81,000 distinct CDR3 sequences; roughly half occur a single time. The ten biggest clones cover roughly 70% of the sample.

The sample was sorted CD4+, CD8+, or CD8+CD57+ T cells (not recorded which) from PBMCs. The sequence came from a human donor in good health, serving as a control. The V and J segments used are TRBV2 and TRBJ2-2; TRBD1 fits 11 bases in the junction. The DNA sequence is as follows: TGTGCCAGCAGAGAGGGGACAGGGGGATTAACCGGGGAGCTGTTTTTT. Translation gives CASREGTGGLTGELFF.